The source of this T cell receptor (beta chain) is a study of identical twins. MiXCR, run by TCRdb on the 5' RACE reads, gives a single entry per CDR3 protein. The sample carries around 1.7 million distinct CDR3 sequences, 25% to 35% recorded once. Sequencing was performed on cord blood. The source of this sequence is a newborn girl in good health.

The DNA of the CDR3 is TGTGCCAGCAGTTCCAGGGGGGCTCGAAATGAGCAGTTCTTC. It codes for CASSSRGARNEQFF. This sequence joins TRBV12-3 or TRBV12-4 and TRBJ2-1; tentative D call: TRBD1 (7 bases). The CDR3 has 14 residues. Deletions cut 4 bases from V and 7 bases from J, with 14 bases between.